This TCR beta chain was observed in a study of blood T cell repertoires in COVID-19. Assay used: immunoSEQ multiplex PCR; TCRdb lists only in-frame clones, some missing. The sample includes 350,000 to 450,000 clones, around 89% seen only once; the top ten take approximately 1.5%. The CDR3 contains 16 residues. Germline-derived CDR1 and CDR2 are MDHEN and SYDVKM. V was clipped by 3 bases and J by 4 bases, with 18 bases between them. The receptor comes from a woman in her 40s with COVID-19, enrolled during active disease. Specimen: peripheral blood. The chain uses TRBV28 and TRBJ1-1; D is unclear. Written as DNA, the CDR3 is TGTGCCAGCAGTTTTATAATTGCGCGGGGTGGCACTGAAGCTTTCTTT. Translation: CASSFIIARGGTEAFF.